The 14 T cell receptor beta chains listed next were all sequenced from one sample in a study of blood T cell repertoires in COVID-19. Assay: immunoSEQ multiplex PCR; the TCRdb copy retains only in-frame clones and omits some. The sample contains roughly 99,000 clones, approximately 90% of which appear only once. Sequenced sample: peripheral blood. The receptors originated from a man aged 50 or older with active or convalescent COVID-19.

The chain carries TRBV30 and TRBJ2-1; 11 bases match TRBD2. The length of the CDR3 is 16 residues. Germline V gene sequence: CDR1 GTSNPN, CDR2 SVGIG (reference sequence). Trimming at V came to 0 bases and at J to 4 bases, leaving 5 bases not matched to a gene. The CDR3 DNA sequence: TGTGCCTGGAGTGTAACTAGCGGGAGTTATTACAATGAGCAGTTCTTC. It codes for CAWSVTSGSYYNEQFF.

Here the CDR3 DNA reads TGTGCCAGCAGCCTACGAGGGATGCGGGACACTGAAGCTTTCTTT. Its protein product is CASSLRGMRDTEAFF. This chain joins TRBV14 and TRBJ1-1; D is undetermined. The ends were cut back, 4 bases at V and 3 bases at J, with 15 bases in the middle. CDR3 length: 15 amino acids. Per the germline V gene, CDR1 is SGHDN and CDR2 is FVKESK.

The chain combines TRBV5-4 with TRBJ1-4; 7 bases align to TRBD1. This CDR3 region has 14 residues. The V gene's germline CDR1 is SGHNT and CDR2 YYREEE (reference sequence). V trimming: 4 bases; J trimming: 7 bases; junction bases outside the gene matches: 7. CDR3 in DNA: TGTGCCAGCAGCCCTCACAGGGGTTCTGAAAAACTGTTTTTT. This gives the protein CASSPHRGSEKLFF.

This clone appeared once. The rearrangement joins TRBV5-1 to TRBJ1-4, with 10 bases matching TRBD1. Trimming at V came to 4 bases and at J to 0 bases, leaving 3 bases not matched to a gene. Germline V CDR1 and CDR2: SGHRS, YFSETQ. The CDR3 spans 16 residues. The CDR3 coding sequence is TGCGCCAGCAGCCCGGGACAGGGGCCAACTAATGAAAAACTGTTTTTT. It translates to CASSPGQGPTNEKLFF. The full variable domain, rest sourced from reference TRBV5-1 and TRBJ1-4, is KAGVTQTPRYLIKTRGQQVTLSCSPISGHRSVSWYQQTPGQGLQFLFEYFSETQRNKGNFPGRFSGRQFSNSRSEMNVSTLELGDSALYLCASSPGQGPTNEKLFFGSGTQLSVL.

The V gene is TRBV6-5, the J gene TRBJ2-5; 7 bases are shared with TRBD1. The CDR3 length is 14 residues. Germline trimming cut 7 bases from V and 4 bases from J; bases unmatched to any gene: 9. Per germline, CDR1 MNHEY and CDR2 SVGAGI. The CDR3 DNA reads TGTGCCAGCAATCGAGACAGGGATTTAGAGACCCAGTACTTC. Residues: CASNRDRDLETQYF.

The chain has TRBV28 and TRBJ2-1; D is unresolved. The CDR3 contains 12 residues. Looked up from germline, CDR1 is MDHEN and CDR2 is SYDVKM. V was trimmed by 4 bases and J by 4 bases, leaving 5 bases between them. CDR3 bases: TGTGCCAGCAGTTCGTTTTACAATGAGCAGTTCTTC. It codes for CASSSFYNEQFF.

The chain is built from TRBV11-2 and TRBJ2-5, with TRBD1 as a possible D gene (7 bases). Trimming left V 0 bases short and J 3 bases short, with 14 bases between. Germline CDR1 reads SGHAT; CDR2 reads FQNNGV. The CDR3 runs to 16 residues. Here the CDR3 DNA reads TGTGCCAGCAGCTTAGAGGGCAGGGGGGAGAAAGAGACCCAGTACTTC. Protein: CASSLEGRGEKETQYF. The full variable domain, its missing parts supplied by reference TRBV11-2 and TRBJ2-5, is EAGVAQSPRYKIIEKRQSVAFWCNPISGHATLYWYQQILGQGPKLLIQFQNNGVVDDSQLPKDRFSAERLKGVDSTLKIQPAKLEDSAVYLCASSLEGRGEKETQYFGPGTRLLVL.

The rearrangement links TRBV4-3 to TRBJ1-1; tentatively, D is TRBD1 (5 bases). The V end lost 7 bases, the J end lost 4 bases, and 13 bases lay between the germline ends. The CDR3 is 13 residues long. Germline CDR1 reads LGHNA; CDR2 reads YSLEER. The CDR3 reads CASTTRGSTEAFF. As DNA, the CDR3 is TGCGCCAGCACCACAAGGGGTTCCACTGAAGCTTTCTTT.

This chain uses TRBV29-1 with TRBJ1-1; D unclear. The CDR3 has 10 residues. V lost 4 bases and J lost 4, with 4 bases in between. Germline V gives CDR1 SQVTM, CDR2 ANQGSEA. This CDR3 reads CSVASTEAFF. The CDR3 DNA follows: TGCAGCGTTGCATCCACTGAAGCTTTCTTT.

The rearrangement joins TRBV5-8 to TRBJ1-5; D is undetermined. From germline, CDR1 is SGHTS and CDR2 YDEGEE. CDR3 length: 14 residues. V lost 2 bases, J lost 9 bases, and 15 bases lay in between. DNA for the CDR3: TGTGCCAGCAGCTTACGGCAGGTCTCAAGGCCCCAGCATTTT. This codes for CASSLRQVSRPQHF.

The chain is built from TRBV3-1 (or the pseudogene TRBV3-2) and TRBJ1-3, with D perhaps matching TRBD1 (5 bases). Germline V gene sequence: CDR1 LGHDT, CDR2 YNNKEL (reference sequence). This CDR3 spans 17 amino acids. Trimming took 0 bases from V and 4 from J, leaving 16 bases between them. This CDR3 reads CASSQDSGGTAGNTIYF. Written as DNA, the CDR3 is TGTGCCAGCAGCCAAGATTCGGGGGGGACCGCCGGAAACACCATATATTTT.

J is TRBJ2-3 and V is TRBV15, with 8 bases fitting TRBD2. Trimming took 1 base from V and 6 from J; bases not matched to a gene: 9. The CDR3 is made up of 16 amino acids. The germline V gene encodes CDR1 LNHNV and CDR2 YYDKDF (reference sequence). For the CDR3, the DNA is TGTGCCACCAGCAGAGGGACGGGGGGGGTTGGCGATACGCAGTATTTT. Its translation is CATSRGTGGVGDTQYF.

This chain links TRBV6-6 with TRBJ1-4; TRBD1 aligns across 10 bases. CDR1 and CDR2 from the germline V gene are MNHNY and SVGAGI (reference sequence). The CDR3 consists of 15 residues. V lost 4 bases, J lost 8 bases, and 7 bases stayed unmatched. The CDR3 protein is CASSSGTGVSEKLFF. The CDR3 nucleotides read TGTGCCAGCAGTTCGGGGACAGGGGTATCAGAAAAACTGTTTTTT.

The rearrangement joins TRBV4-3 to TRBJ2-4; 9 bases align to TRBD1. Trimming removed 1 base from V and 0 bases from J; junction bases left unmatched: 4. Germline V CDR1 and CDR2: LGHNA, YSLEER. The CDR3 has 17 amino acids. The CDR3 bases are TGCGCCAGCAGCCAAGCCTCGACAGGGGGAGCCAAAAACATTCAGTACTTC. Translating gives CASSQASTGGAKNIQYF.